The rows below give T cell receptor beta chains drawn from one sample of a study of blood T cell repertoires in COVID-19. Only in-frame clones appear in the TCRdb table, and some are missing; sequencing was by immunoSEQ multiplex PCR. Among about 150,000 clones listed, roughly 88% were seen once. The specimen was PBMCs or T cells enriched from blood (not recorded which). The receptors originated from a woman aged 25 to 39 with acute COVID-19. The conserved cysteine and the conserved F or W are not part of the CDR3 here. Each record gives: clone size, J gene, CDR3 length, V gene, CDR3 protein. Some rows have no size entry. The others give once, few or many, or a class for an expanded clone.

. TRBJ1-4 11 TRBV28 ASSGALNEKLF
. TRBJ1-5 12 TRBV19 ARRDRGRIQPQH
. TRBJ1-5 12 TRBV30 AWRKGHSRQPQH
. TRBJ1-5 12 TRBV19 ASSMQGVGQPQH
. TRBJ2-5 19 TRBV4-3 ASSQVFPPTSGWADQETQY
. TRBJ1-2 12 TRBV5-1 ASSLGQGTYGYT
. TRBJ2-1 14 TRBV5-1 ASSPKGGLASAEQF
. TRBJ2-7 9 TRBV10-2 ASSWGEEQY
. TRBJ2-7 15 TRBV7-3 ASSLSLAGPSIHEQY
. TRBJ1-5 13 TRBV7-9 ASSLGTGDTQPQH
. TRBJ2-7 13 TRBV9 ASSAGQGRGYEQY
. TRBJ2-2 13 TRBV2 ASSNSQGLGGELF
once TRBJ2-1 14 TRBV7-9 ASSLRISGSHNEQF
. TRBJ1-3 13 TRBV2 ASSEAGGSGNTIY
once TRBJ2-7 10 TRBV30 AWNRGSYEQY
. TRBJ2-3 12 TRBV10-3 AISGRGYGDTQY
. TRBJ2-1 14 TRBV24-1 ATIGSSGTGTDEQF
once TRBJ2-5 10 TRBV11-2 ASSPNEETQY
. TRBJ2-1 12 TRBV2 ASSEQGLGNEQF
. TRBJ1-6 14 TRBV19 ASSIPLRRGNSPLH
. TRBJ1-2 12 TRBV6-5 ASSLTSGERGYT
. TRBJ2-2 13 TRBV19 ASSISGANTGELF
. TRBJ2-2 13 TRBV28 ASRLSTVNTGELF
. TRBJ1-4 11 TRBV2 ASMGREGEKLF
. TRBJ2-1 12 TRBV7-3 ASSVKPTGTEQF
. TRBJ2-2 12 TRBV6-5 ASSYSIRGGELF
. TRBJ1-3 12 TRBV7-2 ASSPQGSGNTIY
. TRBJ2-7 14 TRBV5-4 ASSLIGREQGKEQY
. TRBJ1-6 13 TRBV30 AWKLPGTGDSPLH
. TRBJ1-1 11 TRBV7-9 ASSTQGSTEAF
. TRBJ2-1 18 TRBV6-1 ASSEAARGRWISRLNEQF
. TRBJ2-7 10 TRBV10-3 AISLDSYEQY
. TRBJ2-7 13 TRBV28 ASSPDRGFLYEQY
. TRBJ2-3 12 TRBV11-3 ASSTRLASDTQY
. TRBJ1-1 13 TRBV6-5 ASSYSAGMNTEAF
. TRBJ2-1 16 TRBV7-3 ASSPYPTGTGGRDEQF
. TRBJ2-5 14 TRBV4-1 ASSQPSQGVKETQY
. TRBJ1-1 12 TRBV28 ASSSQGSGTEAF
. TRBJ2-5 13 TRBV29-1 SVDPLQGARETQY
. TRBJ2-3 13 TRBV19 ASSQTSGITDTQY
once TRBJ2-5 14 TRBV5-1 ASSPGDRGGQETQY
. TRBJ1-6 15 TRBV19 ASRDWAAAGDNSPLH
. TRBJ2-3 11 TRBV6-1 ASSEVDTDTQY
. TRBJ2-1 11 TRBV3-1/TRBV3-2 ASSQAGLSEQF
. TRBJ1-1 13 TRBV7-9 ASSLMSADPRGAF
. TRBJ1-5 14 TRBV27 ASSSPSGTGVGPQH
. TRBJ2-7 12 TRBV28 ASSYPVGEYEQY
. TRBJ2-2 10 TRBV12-3/TRBV12-4 ASSLIVGELF
. TRBJ2-5 13 TRBV28 ASTLYGRGWETQY
. TRBJ2-7 13 TRBV6-6 ASSIPQGPWYEQY
. TRBJ1-5 11 TRBV6-5 ASSSVLHQPQH